Listed below are T cell receptor beta chains from one sample, sequenced in a study of blood T cell repertoires in COVID-19. TCRdb keeps only in-frame clones here, not all; method: immunoSEQ multiplex PCR. The repertoire holds about 97,000 clones, with 85% to 90% as singletons. Sequenced: peripheral blood. These receptor sequences come from a human donor in a cohort sampled during active COVID-19. Both conserved end residues are part of each CDR3. A D gene is named only where the DNA matches it firmly. Size tells how often a clone was seen (once, few, many) or the class of an expanded clone, and some rows leave it out.

>TRBV5-6|NA|TRBJ1-4|NA
TGTGCCAGCAGCTTGAGCGAGAAGGGGATCGGGTATGAAAAACTGTTTTTT
CASSLSEKGIGYEKLFF
>TRBV10-1|TRBD1|TRBJ2-1|once
TGCGCCAGCAGTGAGTCGAATACAGGGGGCGATGAGCAGTTCTTC
CASSESNTGGDEQFF
>TRBV29-1|NA|TRBJ2-1|NA
TGCAGCGTTGAAAGACAGAACTCCTACAATGAGCAGTTCTTC
CSVERQNSYNEQFF
>TRBV9|NA|TRBJ1-5|NA
TGTGCCAGCAGCGTCGGGGGAGGCCAGCCCCAGCATTTT
CASSVGGGQPQHF
>TRBV2|NA|TRBJ2-5|NA
TGTGCCAGCAGAGGACTTCGACTGCAAGAGACCCAGTACTTC
CASRGLRLQETQYF
>TRBV24-1|TRBD1|TRBJ1-3|once
TGTGCCACCAGTGACTCTTCGGACAGGGAAGCGCCTTTCTCTGGAAACACCATATATTTT
CATSDSSDREAPFSGNTIYF
>TRBV2|NA|TRBJ1-3|NA
TGTGCCAGCAGTTCTTTTGGAAACACCATATATTTT
CASSSFGNTIYF
>TRBV6-6|TRBD2|TRBJ2-7|NA
TGTGCCAGCAGTTACTTGAGACTAGCGGGCTCCTACGAGCAGTACTTC
CASSYLRLAGSYEQYF
>TRBV28|NA|TRBJ2-2|NA
TGTGCCAGCAGCGTCGTGTCCACCGGGGAGCTGTTTTTT
CASSVVSTGELFF
>TRBV19|TRBD1|TRBJ1-3|many
TGTGCCACCTCTCCGGGACAGGCTGGAAACACCATATATTTT
CATSPGQAGNTIYF
>TRBV6-6|TRBD1|TRBJ2-4|NA
TGTGCCAGCAGTAGGGGACAGGACTGGGGCATTCAGTACTTC
CASSRGQDWGIQYF
>TRBV5-1|TRBD2|TRBJ2-7|NA
TGCGCCAGCAGCTTGGGGACTAGCGGGGGGGTCTCCTACGAGCAGTACTTC
CASSLGTSGGVSYEQYF
>TRBV14|NA|TRBJ2-1|NA
TGTGCCAGCAGCCAACATCTGAGCTCCTACAATGAGCAGTTCTTC
CASSQHLSSYNEQFF
>TRBV19|TRBD1|TRBJ2-7|NA
TGTGCCAGCGGGGAGACAGGGCGATCCTACGAGCAGTACTTC
CASGETGRSYEQYF
>TRBV28|NA|TRBJ1-2|once
TGTGCCAGCAGTTTTCAGCAGGGGCCGGTTGGCTACACCTTC
CASSFQQGPVGYTF
>TRBV3-1/TRBV3-2|NA|TRBJ1-5|once
TGTGCCAGCAGCCAAGATAGCAGTTCCAATCAGCCCCAGCATTTT
CASSQDSSSNQPQHF
>TRBV5-4|NA|TRBJ2-7|NA
TGTGCCAGCAGCTCGAACAGCGGTTCCTACGAGCAGTACTTC
CASSSNSGSYEQYF
>TRBV6-5|NA|TRBJ1-2|NA
TGTGCCAGCGGGGCAGGGGTAGGTGGCTACACCTTC
CASGAGVGGYTF
>TRBV4-2|TRBD2|TRBJ2-3|NA
TGTGCCAGCAGCGAAGGGACTAGCGGGAGGGCCTTAGATACGCAGTATTTT
CASSEGTSGRALDTQYF
>TRBV28|TRBD2|TRBJ2-7|NA
TGTGCCAGCAGTCGTCTAGCGGGGGGAGCCTACGAGCAGTACTTC
CASSRLAGGAYEQYF
>TRBV7-9|NA|TRBJ2-3|NA
TGTGCCAGCAGCGATGGCCCAGATACGCAGTATTTT
CASSDGPDTQYF
>TRBV7-8|TRBD1|TRBJ2-1|few
TGTGCCAGCAGCTTGGGCCTCAGGGGGCGCGGGCAGTTCTTC
CASSLGLRGRGQFF
>TRBV28|NA|TRBJ2-7|NA
TGTGCCAGCAGTCTCCGACAGGTCTCCTACGAGCAGTACTTC
CASSLRQVSYEQYF
>TRBV19|NA|TRBJ1-1|NA
TGTGCCAGTACCCCAGGTTGGAACACTGAAGCTTTCTTT
CASTPGWNTEAFF
>TRBV5-1|TRBD1|TRBJ2-7|NA
TGCGCCAGCAGCGATGGACAGGGCTACGAGCAGTACTTC
CASSDGQGYEQYF
>TRBV5-1|NA|TRBJ2-2|NA
TGCGCCAGCAGGGCCAGGGAGGATTTCACCGGGGAGCTGTTTTTT
CASRAREDFTGELFF
>TRBV7-3|TRBD1|TRBJ2-2|NA
TGTGCCAGCAGCCGAGACAGGGGAGGCACCGGGGAGCTGTTTTTT
CASSRDRGGTGELFF
>TRBV7-9|NA|TRBJ2-1|NA
TGTGCCAGCAGCCCCCGGCTTGGGGCCCTGGGGGAGCAGTTCTTC
CASSPRLGALGEQFF
>TRBV28|TRBD2|TRBJ2-1|NA
TGTGCCAGCAGCCCCGGGACTAGCGGGAGGAGGGGCAATGAGCAGTTCTTC
CASSPGTSGRRGNEQFF